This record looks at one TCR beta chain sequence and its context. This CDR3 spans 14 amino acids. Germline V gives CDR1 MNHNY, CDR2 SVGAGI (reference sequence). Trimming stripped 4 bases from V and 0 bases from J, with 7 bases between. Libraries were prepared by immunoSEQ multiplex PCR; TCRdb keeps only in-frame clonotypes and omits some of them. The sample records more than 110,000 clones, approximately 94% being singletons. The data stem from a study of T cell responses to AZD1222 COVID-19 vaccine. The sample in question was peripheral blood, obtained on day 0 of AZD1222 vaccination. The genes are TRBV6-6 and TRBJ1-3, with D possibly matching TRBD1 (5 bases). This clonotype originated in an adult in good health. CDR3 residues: CASSLGLSGNTIYF. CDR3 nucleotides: TGTGCCAGCAGTTTGGGACTCTCTGGAAACACCATATATTTT.